Listed below are T cell receptor beta chains from one sample, sequenced in a study of identical twins. From the 5' RACE reads, TCRdb called clonotypes with MiXCR, one entry per CDR3 protein. The repertoire has about 240,000 distinct CDR3 sequences, approximately 11% of them found once; the top ten carry 3.5% to 4.5%. These data also formed part of another study, on yellow fever vaccine responses in identical twins.

Sequences were obtained from memory (CD45RO+) T cells sorted from blood. The receptors were gathered from a woman aged 18-29 years in good health. Each CDR3 is given with its conserved first and last residue. The order of the fields is clone size, V gene, J gene, D gene, CDR3 DNA, CDR3 protein. D genes are given only for firm matches. The size entry is marked missing in some rows and otherwise reads once, few, many or a size class.

size: NA
V: TRBV20-1
J: TRBJ2-2
D: NA
DNA: TGCAGTGCTAGTTTAGGGAACACCGGGGAGCTGTTTTTT
CDR3: CSASLGNTGELFF

size: few
V: TRBV12-3/TRBV12-4
J: TRBJ2-2
D: NA
DNA: TGTGCCAGCAGTTCTCTTAGCCGCAGACTCGGGGAGCTGTTTTTT
CDR3: CASSSLSRRLGELFF

size: many
V: TRBV15
J: TRBJ2-3
D: NA
DNA: TGTGCCACCAGCAGAGGACGGGGGAACACAGATACGCAGTATTTT
CDR3: CATSRGRGNTDTQYF

size: many
V: TRBV29-1
J: TRBJ1-2
D: NA
DNA: TGCACCGCCAACTCGGGCTCCTATGGCTACACCTTC
CDR3: CTANSGSYGYTF

size: few
V: TRBV5-1
J: TRBJ2-5
D: TRBD2
DNA: TGCGCCAGCAGACGCAGCGGGGGGGGTGAAGAGACCCAGTACTTC
CDR3: CASRRSGGGEETQYF

size: NA
V: TRBV29-1
J: TRBJ2-5
D: TRBD2
DNA: TGCAGCGTTGGGGGGGGGCAAGAGACCCAGTACTTC
CDR3: CSVGGGQETQYF

size: NA
V: TRBV15
J: TRBJ2-1
D: NA
DNA: TGTGCCACCAGCAGAGACCCTCTGGCCACTGGTTTGGGTGAGCAGTTCTTC
CDR3: CATSRDPLATGLGEQFF

size: few
V: TRBV28
J: TRBJ2-3
D: TRBD2
DNA: TGTGCCAGCAGTGTCGCGGGACTAGCGGGGGTGGAACCTAGCACAGATACGCAGTATTTT
CDR3: CASSVAGLAGVEPSTDTQYF

size: few
V: TRBV6-1
J: TRBJ2-7
D: TRBD1
DNA: TGTGCCAGCAAAACTCAGACAGGGAGCTCCTACGAGCAGTACTTC
CDR3: CASKTQTGSSYEQYF

size: once
V: TRBV12-3/TRBV12-4
J: TRBJ1-6
D: NA
DNA: TGTGCCAGCAGTGGGGGGGCAGGTCTGAGCGAGCACTTT
CDR3: CASSGGAGLSEHF

size: once
V: TRBV7-9
J: TRBJ2-1
D: TRBD2
DNA: TGTGCCAGCAGCTTAGAATGGGGACTAGCGGTGGGGGAGCAGTTCTTC
CDR3: CASSLEWGLAVGEQFF

size: NA
V: TRBV3-1
J: TRBJ2-5
D: TRBD2
DNA: TGTGCCAGCAGCCCTCGGACTAGCGGGAGGCCTCAGCAAGAGACCCAGTACTTC
CDR3: CASSPRTSGRPQQETQYF

size: few
V: TRBV25-1
J: TRBJ1-6
D: TRBD1
DNA: TGTGCCAGCGCGGACAGGGGATCGTCACCCCTCCACTTT
CDR3: CASADRGSSPLHF

size: NA
V: TRBV7-2
J: TRBJ2-7
D: TRBD2
DNA: TGTGCCAGCAGCCGCCCCAAGACTAGCGAAAGCTCCTACGAGCAGTACTTC
CDR3: CASSRPKTSESSYEQYF

size: NA
V: TRBV28
J: TRBJ1-4
D: TRBD1
DNA: TGTGCCAGCAGTTCCCGCCCTGGACAGGTTATTCAAAAACTGTTTTTT
CDR3: CASSSRPGQVIQKLFF

size: few
V: TRBV5-5
J: TRBJ1-6
D: NA
DNA: TGTGCCAGCAGTCCGCAGGGGCGAGATAATTCACCCCTCCACTTT
CDR3: CASSPQGRDNSPLHF

size: NA
V: TRBV7-8
J: TRBJ1-2
D: NA
DNA: TGTGCCAGCAGCTTAGGTTTAACACGGGTTGGTGCTAACTATGGCTACACCTTC
CDR3: CASSLGLTRVGANYGYTF

size: NA
V: TRBV6-4
J: TRBJ2-5
D: TRBD1
DNA: TGTGCCAGCAGTGACTCGTTCTATGTAGGGGGCGATGAGACCCAGTACTTC
CDR3: CASSDSFYVGGDETQYF

size: many
V: TRBV28
J: TRBJ2-5
D: NA
DNA: TGTGCCAGCAGTTTACCGGGACATGGAGAGACCCAGTACTTC
CDR3: CASSLPGHGETQYF

size: few
V: TRBV5-6
J: TRBJ1-5
D: NA
DNA: TGTGCCAGCAGCTTGGCACAGGCTACCAATCAGCCCCAGCATTTT
CDR3: CASSLAQATNQPQHF

size: many
V: TRBV6-5
J: TRBJ1-4
D: NA
DNA: TGTGCCAGCAGTTTCGGAGAAAAACTGTTTTTT
CDR3: CASSFGEKLFF

size: NA
V: TRBV19
J: TRBJ2-3
D: NA
DNA: TGTGCCAGTAGTCCCGGGACCGCCCTTAAAACGCAGTATTTT
CDR3: CASSPGTALKTQYF

size: NA
V: TRBV5-1
J: TRBJ1-2
D: NA
DNA: TGCGCCAGCAGCGACGACATGCGGGGGTCCTATGGCTACACCTTC
CDR3: CASSDDMRGSYGYTF

size: NA
V: TRBV5-4
J: TRBJ2-3
D: NA
DNA: TGTGCCAGCAGCCCGGGGGGACAGAACACAGATACGCAGTATTTT
CDR3: CASSPGGQNTDTQYF

size: few
V: TRBV6-2/TRBV6-3
J: TRBJ2-1
D: NA
DNA: TGTGCCAGCACCAGAGACAATGAGCAGTTCTTC
CDR3: CASTRDNEQFF

size: NA
V: TRBV7-9
J: TRBJ2-5
D: TRBD2
DNA: TGTGCCAGCATGGGGACTAGCGTGGAGACCCAGTACTTC
CDR3: CASMGTSVETQYF

size: NA
V: TRBV3-1
J: TRBJ1-3
D: TRBD1
DNA: TGTGCCAGCAGCGACACAGGGGTCAAGAACACCATATATTTT
CDR3: CASSDTGVKNTIYF

size: many
V: TRBV7-2
J: TRBJ2-3
D: NA
DNA: TGTGCCAGCAGCTTATTGGGGGGGCAGAGCACAGATACGCAGTATTTT
CDR3: CASSLLGGQSTDTQYF

size: many
V: TRBV5-1
J: TRBJ2-5
D: TRBD1
DNA: TGCGCCAGCAGTTACCAGACAGGGGAAGAGACCCAGTACTTC
CDR3: CASSYQTGEETQYF

size: NA
V: TRBV7-2
J: TRBJ2-7
D: NA
DNA: TGTGCCAGCAGCGAGATGAGGGGCCTAAAGCAGTACTTC
CDR3: CASSEMRGLKQYF

size: many
V: TRBV12-3/TRBV12-4
J: TRBJ1-2
D: TRBD1
DNA: TGTGCCAGCAGCAGAGACAGGGGCCATGGCTACACCTTC
CDR3: CASSRDRGHGYTF

size: NA
V: TRBV7-8
J: TRBJ2-7
D: TRBD1
DNA: TGTGCCAGCAGCTCTTTCGGGACAGTCTACGAGCAGTACTTC
CDR3: CASSSFGTVYEQYF

size: few
V: TRBV11-2
J: TRBJ2-7
D: NA
DNA: TGTGCCAGCAGCTTAAAACCCTTGTCCCACGAGCAGTACTTC
CDR3: CASSLKPLSHEQYF

size: NA
V: TRBV2
J: TRBJ2-7
D: NA
DNA: TGTGCCAGCAGGTGGGATCCCGGGACCTACGAGCAGTACTTC
CDR3: CASRWDPGTYEQYF

size: NA
V: TRBV11-2
J: TRBJ2-7
D: TRBD1
DNA: TGTGCCAGCAGGCAGACAGGGAGCGCCTACGAGCAGTACTTC
CDR3: CASRQTGSAYEQYF

size: many
V: TRBV6-6
J: TRBJ2-2
D: NA
DNA: TGTGCCAGCAGTTACTCGGACGGGGAGCTGTTTTTT
CDR3: CASSYSDGELFF

size: NA
V: TRBV12-3/TRBV12-4
J: TRBJ2-7
D: NA
DNA: TGTGCCAGCACTGCGGGGGGGACAGGGGACGAGCAGTACTTC
CDR3: CASTAGGTGDEQYF

size: NA
V: TRBV28
J: TRBJ2-7
D: NA
DNA: TGTGCCAGCGAATGGGGAAACGGCGAGCAGTACTTC
CDR3: CASEWGNGEQYF

size: few
V: TRBV25-1
J: TRBJ1-1
D: NA
DNA: TGTGCCAGCAGTGTAGACAGGTTTCCGAATCCGACTGAAGCTTTCTTT
CDR3: CASSVDRFPNPTEAFF

size: NA
V: TRBV27
J: TRBJ2-2
D: NA
DNA: TGTGCCAGCAGGATGACCTCCTCGAGGGACACCGGGGAGCTGTTTTTT
CDR3: CASRMTSSRDTGELFF

size: few
V: TRBV6-1
J: TRBJ1-5
D: NA
DNA: TGTGCCAGCAGTCCCACCGGGACCGGTAACCAGCATTTT
CDR3: CASSPTGTGNQHF

size: many
V: TRBV29-1
J: TRBJ2-3
D: TRBD2
DNA: TGCAGCGGAGTTAGCGGGAGGGCCGGAGATACGCAGTATTTT
CDR3: CSGVSGRAGDTQYF

size: many
V: TRBV11-2
J: TRBJ1-3
D: NA
DNA: TGTGCCAGCAGCTTTAGCCCCCCTCTCTCTGGAAACACCATATATTTT
CDR3: CASSFSPPLSGNTIYF

size: many
V: TRBV29-1
J: TRBJ2-5
D: NA
DNA: TGCAGCGTTGAAGATATTGAGTTGGGGAGCCAAGAGACCCAGTACTTC
CDR3: CSVEDIELGSQETQYF

size: many
V: TRBV27
J: TRBJ1-5
D: TRBD1
DNA: TGTGCCAGCAGTTTACAGGGGGACAATCAGCCCCAGCATTTT
CDR3: CASSLQGDNQPQHF

size: NA
V: TRBV25-1
J: TRBJ2-3
D: NA
DNA: TGTGCCAGCAGTTCCCTGGCGGGATCGGCACGGGATACGCAGTATTTT
CDR3: CASSSLAGSARDTQYF

size: few
V: TRBV2
J: TRBJ1-2
D: NA
DNA: TGTGCCAGCAGTCCCAGGGCACAGGCCAACTATGGCTACACCTTC
CDR3: CASSPRAQANYGYTF

size: NA
V: TRBV14
J: TRBJ1-2
D: NA
DNA: TGTGCCAGCAGCCGAGGGCGGGATGGCTACACCTTC
CDR3: CASSRGRDGYTF

size: NA
V: TRBV6-1
J: TRBJ2-2
D: NA
DNA: TGTGCCAGCATCGACTTCAATCTTCGGGGGACTAACACCGGGGAGCTGTTTTTT
CDR3: CASIDFNLRGTNTGELFF

size: NA
V: TRBV7-9
J: TRBJ2-3
D: NA
DNA: TGTGCCAGCAGCTTTCTTTCGGGCAGCGGCACAGATACGCAGTATTTT
CDR3: CASSFLSGSGTDTQYF

size: many
V: TRBV5-1
J: TRBJ2-2
D: NA
DNA: TGCGCCAGCAGCCGTACTAGCACGAACACCGGGGAGCTGTTTTTT
CDR3: CASSRTSTNTGELFF

size: NA
V: TRBV2
J: TRBJ2-7
D: NA
DNA: TGTGCCAGCGGGGTGTATAGCTCCTACGAGCAGTACTTC
CDR3: CASGVYSSYEQYF

size: many
V: TRBV10-3
J: TRBJ1-3
D: NA
DNA: TGTGCCATCACATTCGCCATAGATGGAAACACCATATATTTT
CDR3: CAITFAIDGNTIYF

size: many
V: TRBV25-1
J: TRBJ2-2
D: NA
DNA: TGTGCCAGCAGTGACGCGGCTGCCAACACCGGGGAGCTGTTTTTT
CDR3: CASSDAAANTGELFF

size: many
V: TRBV11-2
J: TRBJ2-5
D: NA
DNA: TGTGCCAGCAGCCTTCGACTGGTCGAGGGGACCCAGTACTTC
CDR3: CASSLRLVEGTQYF

size: many
V: TRBV7-2
J: TRBJ2-3
D: NA
DNA: TGTGCCAGCAGTCAAACGGGGGATACGCAGTATTTT
CDR3: CASSQTGDTQYF

size: many
V: TRBV15
J: TRBJ2-6
D: NA
DNA: TGTGCCACCAGCAGAAACAGGGTTGGGGCCAACGTCCTGACTTTC
CDR3: CATSRNRVGANVLTF

size: few
V: TRBV3-1
J: TRBJ2-1
D: NA
DNA: TGTGCCAGCAGCCAAGTTGCAGGGAGAAGGCCCAGGCCGTTCTTC
CDR3: CASSQVAGRRPRPFF

size: NA
V: TRBV11-2
J: TRBJ2-5
D: TRBD2
DNA: TGTGCCAGCAGCTCTAGCGGTGGGGTGGAGACCCAGTACTTC
CDR3: CASSSSGGVETQYF

size: NA
V: TRBV29-1
J: TRBJ2-6
D: NA
DNA: TGCAGCGTTGAGGCAGGGAATTCTCCTGGGGCCAACGTCCTGACTTTC
CDR3: CSVEAGNSPGANVLTF